This T cell receptor beta chain was identified in a study of T cell responses to AZD1222 COVID-19 vaccine. Second doses that came at about 4 or about 12 weeks were put together. Germline V lookup: CDR1 WSHSY, CDR2 SAAADI. The V end was cut by 2 bases, the J end by 10 bases, with 9 bases between. This CDR3 region has 13 residues. Assay used: immunoSEQ multiplex PCR; TCRdb lists only in-frame clones, some missing. The repertoire includes 150,000 to 180,000 clones, around nine tenths of them detected once, and approximately 1.6% sits in the top ten. The V gene is TRBV10-2, the J gene TRBJ1-6; D unclear. This receptor was obtained from an adult who received the AZD1222 COVID-19 vaccine. Sequences were derived from peripheral blood, sampled 28 days after the second AZD1222 dose. The CDR3 DNA reads TGCGCCAGCAGTGAGGACATTCACTCACCCCTCCACTTT. Translation gives CASSEDIHSPLHF.